These T cell receptor beta chains were read from a single sample in a study of early T cells in non-severe SARS-CoV-2 infection. TCRdb re-analysed the 5' RACE reads in MiXCR, keeping a single row per CDR3 protein. The sample gives around 55,000 distinct CDR3 sequences, about an eighth of which show up once; 1.3% to 1.5% is in the top ten. Material for sequencing was whole blood. Receptor source: an adult who was a healthcare worker with PCR-confirmed SARS-CoV-2 infection or an uninfected control (not recorded which). CDR3s include the opening cysteine and the closing phenylalanine or tryptophan. The order of the fields is V gene, J gene, clone size, D gene, CDR3 protein, CDR3 DNA. A D gene is named only where the DNA matches it firmly. Not every row has a clone size; where given, it reads once, few, many or a size class.

>TRBV3-1|TRBJ2-3|few|NA
CASSFGLSTDTQYF
TGTGCCAGCAGCTTCGGACTGTCCACAGATACGCAGTATTTT
>TRBV19|TRBJ2-7|many|TRBD1
CASSRFNRGSLEQYF
TGTGCCAGTAGTAGGTTCAACAGGGGATCCCTCGAGCAGTACTTC
>TRBV7-9|TRBJ2-2|many|NA
CAGEDTGELFF
TGTGCCGGCGAAGACACCGGGGAGCTGTTTTTT
>TRBV29-1|TRBJ2-7|many|TRBD1
CSVVGQGGQYF
TGCAGCGTTGTGGGACAGGGTGGGCAGTACTTC
>TRBV6-2/TRBV6-3|TRBJ1-1|NA|NA
CASTRTANTEAFF
TGTGCCAGCACCCGGACAGCCAACACTGAAGCTTTCTTT
>TRBV6-4|TRBJ2-1|NA|NA
CASSASGEENEQFF
TGTGCCAGCAGTGCGTCGGGGGAGGAAAATGAGCAGTTCTTC
>TRBV30|TRBJ1-2|many|NA
CAWSVVGRVGYTF
TGTGCCTGGAGTGTAGTGGGCCGGGTTGGCTACACCTTC
>TRBV25-1|TRBJ2-3|few|TRBD1
CASSVGDRGVTDTQYF
TGTGCCAGCAGTGTCGGGGACAGGGGCGTGACAGATACGCAGTATTTT
>TRBV12-3/TRBV12-4|TRBJ1-6|NA|NA
CASGRSTANSPLHF
TGTGCCAGCGGACGTAGTACCGCTAATTCACCCCTCCACTTT
>TRBV3-1|TRBJ1-1|NA|NA
CASSQPGLVAFF
TGTGCCAGCAGCCAACCGGGTCTCGTGGCTTTCTTT
>TRBV11-2|TRBJ2-7|many|TRBD2
CASSFQVSGTSGVSYEQYF
TGTGCCAGCAGCTTCCAAGTTAGTGGGACTAGCGGGGTCTCCTACGAGCAGTACTTC
>TRBV28|TRBJ2-5|few|TRBD2
CASSLGTSRQETQYF
TGTGCCAGCAGTTTGGGGACTAGCAGACAAGAGACCCAGTACTTC
>TRBV10-2|TRBJ2-3|few|TRBD2
CASGEGPTDTQYF
TGCGCCAGCGGGGAGGGTCCCACAGATACGCAGTATTTT
>TRBV19|TRBJ1-3|NA|TRBD1
CARRDSQPWNPGNTIYF
TGTGCCAGGAGGGACAGTCAACCTTGGAACCCAGGAAACACCATATATTTT
>TRBV7-9|TRBJ2-7|many|NA
CASSLKGYEQYF
TGTGCCAGCAGCCTCAAAGGCTACGAGCAGTACTTC
>TRBV6-6|TRBJ2-7|few|TRBD1
CASSPQDRAEQYF
TGTGCCAGCAGCCCCCAGGACAGGGCCGAGCAGTACTTC
>TRBV10-1|TRBJ2-7|many|TRBD1
CASSALGTGDYEQYF
TGCGCCAGCAGTGCCCTCGGGACAGGCGACTACGAGCAGTACTTC
>TRBV6-2/TRBV6-3|TRBJ1-1|many|NA
CASSRQRNTEAFF
TGTGCCAGCAGCCGACAGCGTAACACTGAAGCTTTCTTT
>TRBV29-1|TRBJ2-3|many|NA
CSVEDPGLADTQYF
TGCAGCGTTGAAGATCCCGGGTTGGCAGATACGCAGTATTTT
>TRBV7-8|TRBJ1-3|NA|TRBD1
CASSWQGGRTGNTIYF
TGTGCCAGCAGCTGGCAGGGGGGAAGAACTGGAAACACCATATATTTT
>TRBV9|TRBJ2-1|many|NA
CASSAIGGRGEQFF
TGTGCCAGCAGCGCTATTGGGGGAAGAGGTGAGCAGTTCTTC
>TRBV20-1|TRBJ2-5|NA|TRBD2
CSAVLGSGAETQYF
TGCAGTGCTGTCCTAGGAAGCGGGGCGGAGACCCAGTACTTC
>TRBV12-3/TRBV12-4|TRBJ1-6|NA|NA
CASSSGGNINSPLHF
TGTGCCAGCAGTTCGGGGGGGAATATTAATTCACCCCTCCACTTT
>TRBV6-2/TRBV6-3|TRBJ1-2|many|NA
CASSNGGSSYGYTF
TGTGCCAGCAGCAACGGGGGTTCCTCCTATGGCTACACCTTC
>TRBV2|TRBJ2-7|NA|NA
CASSDKNPYEQYF
TGTGCCAGCAGTGATAAGAACCCCTACGAGCAGTACTTC
>TRBV7-2|TRBJ2-5|NA|NA
CASSLIQRETQYF
TGTGCCAGCAGCTTAATTCAGAGAGAGACCCAGTACTTC
>TRBV12-3/TRBV12-4|TRBJ1-3|once|NA
CASREDSGNTIYF
TGTGCCAGCAGGGAGGACTCTGGAAACACCATATATTTT
>TRBV20-1|TRBJ1-3|NA|NA
CSARDGTRPTVRGNTIYF
TGCAGTGCTAGAGACGGGACTCGGCCGACCGTTCGTGGAAACACCATATATTTT
>TRBV5-1|TRBJ2-3|NA|TRBD1
CASCSGTATDTQYF
TGCGCCAGCTGCTCCGGGACAGCCACAGATACGCAGTATTTT
>TRBV11-2|TRBJ2-2|NA|NA
CASSLYTGMNTGELFF
TGTGCCAGCAGCTTATATACAGGGATGAACACCGGGGAGCTGTTTTTT
>TRBV11-2|TRBJ2-1|few|TRBD2
CASSSLAGGYNEQFF
TGTGCCAGCAGCTCACTAGCGGGGGGGTACAATGAGCAGTTCTTC
>TRBV27|TRBJ2-3|few|TRBD2
CASSLAGGADTQYF
TGTGCCAGCAGTTTGGCGGGGGGTGCAGATACGCAGTATTTT
>TRBV20-1|TRBJ2-5|NA|NA
CSATQGGEETQYF
TGCAGTGCTACCCAGGGTGGGGAAGAGACCCAGTACTTC
>TRBV4-1|TRBJ1-5|many|NA
CASSQENGGYQPQHF
TGCGCCAGCAGCCAAGAAAACGGTGGATATCAGCCCCAGCATTTT
>TRBV7-8|TRBJ2-7|NA|TRBD1
CASSHQGQRNEQYF
TGTGCCAGCAGTCACCAGGGACAGCGAAACGAGCAGTACTTC
>TRBV7-6|TRBJ2-3|NA|TRBD2
CASSLGETSGGPPSLTDTQYF
TGTGCCAGCAGCTTAGGGGAGACTAGCGGGGGCCCCCCCAGCCTCACAGATACGCAGTATTTT
>TRBV30|TRBJ2-3|many|TRBD2
CAWSVSGGSSDTQYF
TGTGCCTGGAGTGTTTCGGGGGGTTCTTCGGATACGCAGTATTTT
>TRBV7-6|TRBJ1-1|few|NA
CASSLSLQDGTEAFF
TGTGCCAGCAGCCTATCCCTACAGGATGGGACTGAAGCTTTCTTT
>TRBV20-1|TRBJ2-7|many|TRBD2
CSAVSGVFSYEQYF
TGCAGTGCGGTTAGCGGGGTATTTTCCTACGAGCAGTACTTC
>TRBV7-2|TRBJ2-3|NA|NA
CASSLGGGGGDTQYF
TGTGCCAGCAGCTTAGGCGGGGGCGGAGGAGATACGCAGTATTTT
>TRBV11-2|TRBJ2-7|many|NA
CASSRTYEQYF
TGTGCCAGCAGCCGGACCTACGAGCAGTACTTC
>TRBV11-1|TRBJ1-5|NA|NA
CASSLQPGRGNSNQPQHF
TGTGCCAGCAGCTTACAACCCGGCCGGGGAAATAGCAATCAGCCCCAGCATTTT
>TRBV6-5|TRBJ1-5|NA|TRBD1
CASSYDRGGQPQHF
TGTGCCAGCAGTTATGACAGGGGCGGCCAGCCCCAGCATTTT
>TRBV5-1|TRBJ1-6|many|NA
CASSLREGSPLHF
TGCGCCAGCAGCTTGAGGGAGGGATCACCCCTCCACTTT
>TRBV12-3/TRBV12-4|TRBJ1-2|few|NA
CASSLSAGAGYTF
TGTGCCAGCAGTTTATCGGCTGGGGCTGGCTACACCTTC
>TRBV4-3|TRBJ2-1|NA|TRBD2
CASSLEAGAYNEQFF
TGCGCCAGCAGCCTCGAAGCGGGGGCCTACAATGAGCAGTTCTTC
>TRBV7-2|TRBJ1-6|NA|NA
CASSLGRRVSSYNSPLHF
TGTGCCAGCAGCTTAGGGAGGCGGGTGAGCTCCTATAATTCACCCCTCCACTTT
>TRBV12-3/TRBV12-4|TRBJ1-5|few|NA
CASSFRGSGNQPQHF
TGTGCCAGCAGTTTCAGGGGCTCGGGCAATCAGCCCCAGCATTTT
>TRBV11-2|TRBJ2-1|many|TRBD2
CASSSSAGGSRHYNEQFF
TGTGCCAGCAGCTCATCAGCGGGGGGCTCTCGCCACTACAATGAGCAGTTCTTC
>TRBV12-5|TRBJ1-2|many|NA
CASGPPGALGYTF
TGTGCTAGTGGCCCCCCAGGGGCGCTGGGCTACACCTTC
>TRBV2|TRBJ1-6|few|NA
CASSDRPITSPLHF
TGTGCCAGCAGTGACCGACCGATTACCTCACCCCTCCACTTT
>TRBV11-2|TRBJ2-1|few|TRBD1
CASSLVAGGFDEQFF
TGTGCCAGCAGCTTAGTCGCAGGGGGCTTCGATGAGCAGTTCTTC
>TRBV7-8|TRBJ2-7|few|TRBD2
CASSSRKSPAGGYEQYF
TGTGCCAGCAGCTCCCGGAAGAGTCCAGCGGGGGGCTACGAGCAGTACTTC